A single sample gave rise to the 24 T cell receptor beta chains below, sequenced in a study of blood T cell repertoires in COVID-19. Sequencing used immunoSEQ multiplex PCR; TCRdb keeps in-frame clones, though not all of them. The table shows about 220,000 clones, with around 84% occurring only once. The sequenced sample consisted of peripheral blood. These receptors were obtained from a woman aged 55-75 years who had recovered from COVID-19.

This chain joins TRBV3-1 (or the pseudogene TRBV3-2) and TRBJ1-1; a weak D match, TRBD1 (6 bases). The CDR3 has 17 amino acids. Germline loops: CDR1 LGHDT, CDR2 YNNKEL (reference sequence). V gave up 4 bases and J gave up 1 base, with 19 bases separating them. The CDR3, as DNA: TGTGCCAGCAGCCCCGGTGGGACACGGGATCGGAACACTGAAGCTTTCTTT. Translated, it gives CASSPGGTRDRNTEAFF.

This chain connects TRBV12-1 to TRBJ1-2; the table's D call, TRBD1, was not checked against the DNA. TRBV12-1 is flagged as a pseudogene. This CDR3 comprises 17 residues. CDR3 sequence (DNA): TGTGCCAGCAGCTGTCGCCTCCGGGACACCACGACCTATGGCTACACCTTC. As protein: CASSCRLRDTTTYGYTF.

As DNA, the CDR3 is TGTGCCAGCAGCGTAGGGGACAGGGGGACTGAAAAACTGTTTTTT. This codes for CASSVGDRGTEKLFF. This chain joins TRBV9 and TRBJ1-4; 11 nucleotides match TRBD1. V lost 0 bases to trimming and J lost 7 bases; unmatched junction nucleotides: 2. The CDR3 is 15 amino acids. In germline, CDR1 is SGDLS, CDR2 YYNGEE.

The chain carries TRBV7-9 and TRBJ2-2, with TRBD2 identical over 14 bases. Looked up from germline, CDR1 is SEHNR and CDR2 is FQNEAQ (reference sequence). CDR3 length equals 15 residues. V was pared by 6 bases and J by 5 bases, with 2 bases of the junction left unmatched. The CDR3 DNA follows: TGTGCCAGCAGGCGGACTAGCGGGGGGACCGGGGAGCTGTTTTTT. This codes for CASRRTSGGTGELFF.

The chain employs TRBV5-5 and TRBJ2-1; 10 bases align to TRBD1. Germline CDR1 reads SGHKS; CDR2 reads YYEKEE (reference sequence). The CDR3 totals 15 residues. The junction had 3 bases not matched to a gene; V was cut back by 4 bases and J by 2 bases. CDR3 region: CASSPGTGAYNEQFF. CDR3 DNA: TGTGCCAGCAGCCCCGGGACAGGGGCCTACAATGAGCAGTTCTTC.

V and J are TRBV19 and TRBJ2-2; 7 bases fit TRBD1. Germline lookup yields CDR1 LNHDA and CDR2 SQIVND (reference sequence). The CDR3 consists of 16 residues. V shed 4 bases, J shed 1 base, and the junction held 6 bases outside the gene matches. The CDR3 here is CASSTISGGNTGELFF. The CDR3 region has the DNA TGTGCCAGTAGTACAATCTCAGGGGGGAACACCGGGGAGCTGTTTTTT.

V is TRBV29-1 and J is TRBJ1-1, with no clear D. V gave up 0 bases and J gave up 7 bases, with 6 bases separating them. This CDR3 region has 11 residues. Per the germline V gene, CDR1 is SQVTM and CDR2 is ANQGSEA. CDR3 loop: CSVEEGDEAFF. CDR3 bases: TGCAGCGTTGAAGAGGGAGATGAAGCTTTCTTT.

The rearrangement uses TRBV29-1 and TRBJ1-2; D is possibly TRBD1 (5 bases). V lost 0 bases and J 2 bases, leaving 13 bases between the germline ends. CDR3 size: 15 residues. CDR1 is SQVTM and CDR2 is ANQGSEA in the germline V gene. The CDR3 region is CSVEDLGGPNYGYTF. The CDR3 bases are TGCAGCGTTGAAGATCTCGGGGGACCCAACTATGGCTACACCTTC.

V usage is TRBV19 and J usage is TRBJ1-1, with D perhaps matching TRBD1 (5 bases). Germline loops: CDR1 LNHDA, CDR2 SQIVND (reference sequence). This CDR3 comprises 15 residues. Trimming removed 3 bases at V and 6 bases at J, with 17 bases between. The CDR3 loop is CASSIVSAGSAEAFF. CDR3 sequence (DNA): TGTGCCAGTAGTATTGTATCCGCAGGGTCGGCTGAAGCTTTCTTT.

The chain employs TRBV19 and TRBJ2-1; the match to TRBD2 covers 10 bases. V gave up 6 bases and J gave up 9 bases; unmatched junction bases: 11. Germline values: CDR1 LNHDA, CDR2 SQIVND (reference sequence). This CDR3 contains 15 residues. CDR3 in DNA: TGTGCCAGTAGACGCACTAGCGGGGATACCGGTGAGCAGTTCTTC. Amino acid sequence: CASRRTSGDTGEQFF.

The DNA of the CDR3 is TGTGCCACCAGCAGACAGGGGCAAGGAAGCTCACCCCTCCACTTT. Translating gives CATSRQGQGSSPLHF. V is TRBV15 and J is TRBJ1-6, with D maybe TRBD1 (6 bases). With 2 bases removed from V and 10 bases from J, the gap between germline ends came to 15 bases. Germline assignment: CDR1 LNHNV and CDR2 YYDKDF (reference sequence). The CDR3 covers 15 residues.

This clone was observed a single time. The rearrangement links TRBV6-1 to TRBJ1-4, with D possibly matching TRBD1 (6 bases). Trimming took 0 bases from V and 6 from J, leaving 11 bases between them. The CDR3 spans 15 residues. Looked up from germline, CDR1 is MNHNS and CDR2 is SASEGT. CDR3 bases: TGTGCCAGCAGTGAAGCTTACAGGGTAGATGAAAAACTGTTTTTT. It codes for CASSEAYRVDEKLFF.

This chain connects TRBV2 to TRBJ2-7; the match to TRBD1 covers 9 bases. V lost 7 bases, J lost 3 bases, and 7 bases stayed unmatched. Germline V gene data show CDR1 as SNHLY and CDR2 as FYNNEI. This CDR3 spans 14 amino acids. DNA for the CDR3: TGTGCCAGCATCCCCGGGACAGGGCGCTACGAGCAGTACTTC. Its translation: CASIPGTGRYEQYF.

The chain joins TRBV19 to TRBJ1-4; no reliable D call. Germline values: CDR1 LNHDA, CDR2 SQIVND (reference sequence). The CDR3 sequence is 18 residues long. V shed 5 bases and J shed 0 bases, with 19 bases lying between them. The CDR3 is CASSSRPANRATNEKLFF. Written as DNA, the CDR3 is TGTGCCAGTAGTTCACGGCCAGCGAATCGAGCAACTAATGAAAAACTGTTTTTT.

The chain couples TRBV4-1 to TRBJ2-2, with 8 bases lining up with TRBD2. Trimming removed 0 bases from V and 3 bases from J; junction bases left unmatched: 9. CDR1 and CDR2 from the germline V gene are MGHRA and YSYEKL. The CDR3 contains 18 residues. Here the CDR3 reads CASSQESGRGVHTGELFF. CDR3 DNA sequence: TGCGCCAGCAGCCAAGAAAGTGGGCGGGGGGTACACACCGGGGAGCTGTTTTTT.

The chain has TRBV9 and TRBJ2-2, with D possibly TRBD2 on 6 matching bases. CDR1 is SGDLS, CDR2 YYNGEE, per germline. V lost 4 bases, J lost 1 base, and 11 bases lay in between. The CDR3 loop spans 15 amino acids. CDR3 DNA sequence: TGTGCCAGCAGCCCTGGGGGGTGGAACACCGGGGAGCTGTTTTTT. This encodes CASSPGGWNTGELFF.

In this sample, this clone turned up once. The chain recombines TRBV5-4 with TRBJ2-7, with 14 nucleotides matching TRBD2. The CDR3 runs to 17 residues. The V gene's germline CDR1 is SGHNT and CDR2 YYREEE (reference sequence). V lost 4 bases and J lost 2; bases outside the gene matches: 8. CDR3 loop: CASSQRTGLAGAYEQYF. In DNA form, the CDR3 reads TGTGCCAGCAGCCAGAGAACGGGACTAGCGGGGGCCTACGAGCAGTACTTC.

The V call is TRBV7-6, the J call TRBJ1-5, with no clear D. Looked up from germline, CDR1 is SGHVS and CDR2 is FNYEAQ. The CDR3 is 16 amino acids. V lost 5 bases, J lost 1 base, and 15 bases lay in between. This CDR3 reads CASSDLLGGSNQPQHF. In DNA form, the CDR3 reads TGTGCCAGCAGCGACCTCCTTGGCGGCAGCAATCAGCCCCAGCATTTT. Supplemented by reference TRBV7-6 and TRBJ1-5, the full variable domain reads GAGVSQSPRYKVTKRGQDVALRCDPISGHVSLYWYRQALGQGPEFLTYFNYEAQQDKSGLPNDRFSAERPEGSISTLTIQRTEQRDSAMYRCASSDLLGGSNQPQHFGDGTRLSIL.

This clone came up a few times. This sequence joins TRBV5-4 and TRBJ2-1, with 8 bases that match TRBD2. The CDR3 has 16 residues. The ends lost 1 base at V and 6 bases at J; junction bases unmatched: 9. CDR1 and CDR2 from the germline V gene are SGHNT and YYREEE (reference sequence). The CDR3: CASSLRGGRGRNEQFF. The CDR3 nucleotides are TGTGCCAGCAGCTTGCGGGGGGGCCGGGGTCGCAATGAGCAGTTCTTC.

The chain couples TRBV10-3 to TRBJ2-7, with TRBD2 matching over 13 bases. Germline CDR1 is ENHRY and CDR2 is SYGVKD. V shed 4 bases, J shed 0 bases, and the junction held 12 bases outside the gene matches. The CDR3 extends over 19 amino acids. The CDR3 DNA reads TGTGCCATCAGTGTGTTTGGCGGGACTAGCGGGATTAGCTCCTACGAGCAGTACTTC. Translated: CAISVFGGTSGISSYEQYF.

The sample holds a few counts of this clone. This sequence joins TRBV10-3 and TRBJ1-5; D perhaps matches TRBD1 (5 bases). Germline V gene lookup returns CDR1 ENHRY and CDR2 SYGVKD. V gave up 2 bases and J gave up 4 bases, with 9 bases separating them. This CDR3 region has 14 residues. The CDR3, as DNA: TGTGCCATCAGTGAGGGGGCAGGAAATCAGCCCCAGCATTTT. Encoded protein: CAISEGAGNQPQHF.

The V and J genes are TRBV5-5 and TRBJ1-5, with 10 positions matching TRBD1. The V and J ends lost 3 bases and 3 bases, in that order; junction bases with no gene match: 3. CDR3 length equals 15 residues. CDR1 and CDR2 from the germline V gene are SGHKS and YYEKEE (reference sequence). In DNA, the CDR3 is TGTGCCAGCAGCTGGGACAGGGGTAACAATCAGCCCCAGCATTTT. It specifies CASSWDRGNNQPQHF.

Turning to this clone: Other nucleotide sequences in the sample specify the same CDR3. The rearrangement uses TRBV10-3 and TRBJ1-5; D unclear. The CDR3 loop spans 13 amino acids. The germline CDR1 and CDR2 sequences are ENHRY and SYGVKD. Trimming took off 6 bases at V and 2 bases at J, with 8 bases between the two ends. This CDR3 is CAIRSGGNQPQHF. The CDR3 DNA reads TGTGCCATCAGATCGGGTGGCAATCAGCCCCAGCATTTT.

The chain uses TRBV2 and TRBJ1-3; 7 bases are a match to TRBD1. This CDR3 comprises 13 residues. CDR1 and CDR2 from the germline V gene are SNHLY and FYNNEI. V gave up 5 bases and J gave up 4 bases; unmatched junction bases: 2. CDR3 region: CASSSGQGNTIYF. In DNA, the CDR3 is TGTGCCAGCAGTTCGGGACAGGGAAACACCATATATTTT.